The present T cell receptor beta chain was sequenced within a study of STAT5B mutations in CD4+ large granular lymphocyte leukemia. This clone was observed a single time. The assay was immunoSEQ multiplex PCR, and TCRdb's table has in-frame clones only and misses some. The sample records some 33,000 clones, around 74% being singletons. The CDR3 sequence is 17 residues long. V gave up 0 bases and J gave up 4 bases, with 16 bases separating them. The germline CDR1 and CDR2 sequences are SGHRS and YFSETQ. Material: CD4+ T cells from blood buffy coats. This chain connects TRBV5-1 to TRBJ1-4; TRBD1 is a possible D gene (5 bases). This clonotype was obtained from a human donor in good health. CDR3 loop: CASSLGGTGYLNEKLFF. The CDR3 DNA follows: TGCGCCAGCAGCTTGGGAGGTACAGGATACCTTAATGAAAAACTGTTTTTT.